The 28 T cell receptor beta chains listed next were all sequenced from one sample in a study of blood T cell repertoires in COVID-19. Using immunoSEQ multiplex PCR, the repertoire was profiled, and TCRdb retains in-frame clones only, with some absent. The repertoire includes 110,000 or so clones, around nine tenths of them detected once, and roughly 8.4% sits in the top ten. Sequenced: peripheral blood. Every receptor here comes from a woman aged 70-85 years who had recovered from COVID-19.

The V gene is TRBV6-5, the J gene TRBJ1-6; possible D gene TRBD1, 5 bases. Germline V gene sequence: CDR1 MNHEY, CDR2 SVGAGI. The CDR3 runs 12 residues. Trimming took 6 bases from V and 8 from J, leaving 8 bases between them. This CDR3 is CASSHRYSPLHF. Written as DNA, the CDR3 is TGTGCCAGCAGCCACAGGTATTCACCCCTCCACTTT.

CDR3 DNA: TGTGCCAGTACCCTGAGGCGAGACTCCTACAATGAGCAGTTCTTC. Its protein is CASTLRRDSYNEQFF. V is TRBV19 and J is TRBJ2-1; no reliable D call. The CDR3 runs to 15 residues. CDR1 and CDR2 (germline): LNHDA, SQIVND (reference sequence). V was clipped by 7 bases and J by 0 bases, with 13 bases between them.

The CDR3 region is CASRQGLAVYEQYF. CDR3 DNA: TGTGCCAGCAGGCAGGGACTAGCGGTCTACGAGCAGTACTTC. The chain is built from TRBV28 and TRBJ2-7; 11 nucleotides agree with TRBD2. The junction had 4 bases not matched to a gene; V was cut back by 6 bases and J by 3 bases. The length of the CDR3 is 14 residues. The germline V gene encodes CDR1 MDHEN and CDR2 SYDVKM.

The chain couples TRBV6-1 to TRBJ1-2; a weak D match, TRBD1 (5 bases). Trimming removed 6 bases at V and 4 bases at J, with 9 bases between. This CDR3 spans 12 amino acids. Germline lookup yields CDR1 MNHNS and CDR2 SASEGT. CDR3 nucleotide sequence: TGTGCCAGCAGCCAAGACAGCTATGGCTACACCTTC. Its translation is CASSQDSYGYTF.

The genes are TRBV7-9 and TRBJ2-1; D possibly corresponds to TRBD2 (5 bases). V was pared by 3 bases and J by 0 bases, with 9 bases between. This CDR3 is 15 amino acids long. The germline gives CDR1 SEHNR, CDR2 FQNEAQ (reference sequence). The CDR3 nucleotides are TGTGCCAGCAGCTTTCGCGGGCACTCCTACAATGAGCAGTTCTTC. Translated, it gives CASSFRGHSYNEQFF.

CDR3 DNA sequence: TGTGCCAGCAGGAGCGGGCGGATTAACAATGAGCAGTTCTTC. Translating gives CASRSGRINNEQFF. The rearrangement uses TRBV7-6 and TRBJ2-1; tentatively, D is TRBD2 (6 bases). The V gene lost 6 bases and the J gene lost 5 bases, with 14 bases spanning the gap. Germline V lookup: CDR1 SGHVS, CDR2 FNYEAQ. This CDR3 contains 14 residues. The full variable domain, completed using reference TRBV7-6 and TRBJ2-1, is GAGVSQSPRYKVTKRGQDVALRCDPISGHVSLYWYRQALGQGPEFLTYFNYEAQQDKSGLPNDRFSAERPEGSISTLTIQRTEQRDSAMYRCASRSGRINNEQFFGPGTRLTVL.

The V call is TRBV30, the J call TRBJ2-1, with 9 bases fitting TRBD2. The V and J ends lost 4 bases and 9 bases, in that order; junction bases with no gene match: 7. The CDR3 has 13 residues. Germline values: CDR1 GTSNPN, CDR2 SVGIG (reference sequence). The CDR3 loop reads CAWTPAGGGEQFF. CDR3 nucleotide sequence: TGTGCCTGGACCCCAGCGGGGGGCGGTGAGCAGTTCTTC.

This clone was observed a handful of times. The chain recombines TRBV11-2 with TRBJ1-5, with D perhaps TRBD1 (6 bases). Trimming pared 0 bases from V and 9 bases from J, leaving 9 bases between. This CDR3 contains 13 residues. CDR1 SGHAT and CDR2 FQNNGV come from the germline V gene. The DNA for the CDR3 is TGTGCCAGCAGCTTAGAAGACAGGATGCCCCAGCATTTT. Its translation is CASSLEDRMPQHF.

The rearrangement joins TRBV5-4 to TRBJ2-1, with TRBD1 matching 7 bases. The germline CDR1 and CDR2 sequences are SGHNT and YYREEE (reference sequence). With V trimmed by 2 bases and J by 0 bases, 5 bases remained unmatched. This CDR3 has 16 residues. The CDR3 loop reads CASSLGGQSSYNEQFF. The DNA of the CDR3 is TGTGCCAGCAGCTTAGGGGGACAGAGCTCCTACAATGAGCAGTTCTTC.

This clone has at least ten counts. The V call is TRBV24-1, the J call TRBJ2-7, with unresolved D. Germline V gene sequence: CDR1 KGHDR, CDR2 SFDVKD. Trimming left V 7 bases short and J 6 bases short, with 12 bases between. The CDR3 runs to 12 residues. CDR3 sequence: CATSRERGEQYF. The CDR3 DNA reads TGTGCCACCAGCAGAGAGCGCGGCGAGCAGTACTTC.

The chain employs TRBV7-3 and TRBJ1-6; D is unclear. CDR1 SGHTA and CDR2 FQGTGA come from the germline V gene. Between the trimmed V and J ends, which lost 2 bases and 0 bases, there was a span of 14 bases. CDR3 size: 18 residues. CDR3 DNA sequence: TGTGCCAGCAGCTTATTTCCCGCCGGGAGCTCCTATAATTCACCCCTCCACTTT. Translating gives CASSLFPAGSSYNSPLHF.

The chain employs TRBV6-2 or TRBV6-3 and TRBJ2-5, with no clear D. CDR1 MNHEY and CDR2 SVGEGT come from the germline V gene. V was cut by 4 bases and J by 4 bases, with 4 bases left in between. The CDR3 is made up of 11 amino acids. CDR3 in amino acids: CASSSRETQYF. In DNA, the CDR3 is TGTGCCAGCAGTTCTCGAGAGACCCAGTACTTC.

This clone was found a few times. V gene TRBV2 combines with J gene TRBJ1-2, with TRBD1 as a possible D gene (6 bases). The germline V gene has CDR1 SNHLY and CDR2 FYNNEI. The CDR3 length is 14 residues. Trimming cost V 8 bases and J 4 bases, with 17 bases left between them. CDR3 DNA sequence: TGTGCCAGCGCTCGAGGGGGGGGAATCTATGGCTACACCTTC. Residues: CASARGGGIYGYTF.

This sequence joins TRBV23-1 and TRBJ2-7; 8 nucleotides agree with TRBD1. TRBV23-1 belongs to the ORF category, with a function that is uncertain. V shed 4 bases, J shed 0 bases, and the junction held 17 bases outside the gene matches. This CDR3 is built from 19 residues. The CDR3 loop reads CASSPRLWTGLTSSYEQYF. The CDR3 nucleotides are TGCGCCAGCAGTCCCCGTCTATGGACAGGGCTAACTTCCTCCTACGAGCAGTACTTC.

V and J are TRBV14 and TRBJ2-1; the D gene is possibly TRBD2 (6 bases). The length of the CDR3 is 13 residues. Germline V gene sequence: CDR1 SGHDN, CDR2 FVKESK. Between the trimmed V and J ends, which lost 4 bases and 3 bases, there was a span of 7 bases. As DNA, the CDR3 is TGTGCCAGCAGCCCGGGAGTCTACAATGAGCAGTTCTTC. Its protein product is CASSPGVYNEQFF. The whole variable domain, remainder taken from reference TRBV14 and TRBJ2-1, is EAGVTQFPSHSVIEKGQTVTLRCDPISGHDNLYWYRRVMGKEIKFLLHFVKESKQDESGMPNNRFLAERTGGTYSTLKVQPAELEDSGVYFCASSPGVYNEQFFGPGTRLTVL.

This clone occurred many times. The chain is built from TRBV6-2 or TRBV6-3 and TRBJ1-2; 7 bases match TRBD1. The germline V gene encodes CDR1 MNHEY and CDR2 SVGEGT. With V trimmed by 6 bases and J by 4 bases, 5 bases remained unmatched. There are 13 residues in the CDR3. CDR3 amino acids: CASSPDRSYGYTF. The DNA of the CDR3 is TGTGCCAGCAGCCCGGACAGGTCCTATGGCTACACCTTC.

The sample holds one count of this clone. V usage is TRBV6-5 and J usage is TRBJ2-6; a possible D gene is TRBD1 (5 bases). V shed 8 bases and J shed 4 bases, with 6 bases lying between them. The germline V gene has CDR1 MNHEY and CDR2 SVGAGI. The CDR3 runs 12 residues. CDR3 region: CASGAGANVLTF. CDR3 bases: TGTGCCAGCGGGGCCGGGGCCAACGTCCTGACTTTC.

The chain employs TRBV7-2 and TRBJ2-7; D is possibly TRBD2 (6 bases). The CDR3 runs 15 residues. V lost 5 bases and J lost 3, with 17 bases in between. The germline CDR1 and CDR2 sequences are SGHTA and FQGNSA. The CDR3 loop is CASSLARWGGYEQYF. Here the CDR3 DNA reads TGTGCCAGCAGCCTCGCTAGGTGGGGAGGCTACGAGCAGTACTTC. Full variable domain (missing parts from reference TRBV7-2 and TRBJ2-7): GAGVSQSPSNKVTEKGKDVELRCDPISGHTALYWYRQSLGQGLEFLIYFQGNSAPDKSGLPSDRFSAERTGGSVSTLTIQRTQQEDSAVYLCASSLARWGGYEQYFGPGTRLTVT.

This chain connects TRBV4-3 to TRBJ2-5, with 11 bases aligning to TRBD1. V gave up 0 bases and J gave up 4 bases; unmatched junction bases: 4. Germline V gives CDR1 LGHNA, CDR2 YSLEER. The CDR3 loop spans 16 amino acids. This CDR3 is CASSQEGTGGGETQYF. The CDR3 bases are TGCGCCAGCAGCCAAGAAGGGACAGGGGGAGGAGAGACCCAGTACTTC.

The V gene is TRBV6-1, the J gene TRBJ2-5; TRBD1 is a possible D gene (5 bases). V gave up 1 base and J gave up 4 bases, with 7 bases separating them. Germline V gene data show CDR1 as MNHNS and CDR2 as SASEGT. The CDR3 is made up of 13 amino acids. The CDR3 sequence: CASSEEGAETQYF. CDR3 bases: TGTGCCAGCAGTGAAGAAGGGGCAGAGACCCAGTACTTC.

This clone was recorded only once. V usage is TRBV28 and J usage is TRBJ1-1; unclear D gene. Germline V gives CDR1 MDHEN, CDR2 SYDVKM. The V gene lost 4 bases and the J gene lost 3 bases, with 3 bases spanning the gap. The length of the CDR3 is 11 residues. The CDR3 sequence: CASSSYTEAFF. The CDR3 region has the DNA TGTGCCAGCAGTTCCTACACTGAAGCTTTCTTT.

The V and J genes are TRBV2 and TRBJ1-4, with 7 bases identical to TRBD1. The J segment lost 13 bases and the V segment lost 8 bases, leaving 10 bases of the junction unmatched. The CDR3 consists of 12 residues. Per the germline V gene, CDR1 is SNHLY and CDR2 is FYNNEI. CDR3 in DNA: TGTGCCAGCCTTGAAGACCGGGACAGACTGTTTTTT. Encoded protein: CASLEDRDRLFF.

The chain is built from TRBV12-3 or TRBV12-4 and TRBJ2-7; D remains ambiguous. The CDR3 has 13 amino acids. V dropped 6 bases and J dropped 5 bases, with 14 bases sitting between them. This CDR3 reads CASSLGGPHEQYF. In nucleotides, the CDR3 is TGTGCCAGCAGCCTCGGTGGGCCCCACGAGCAGTACTTC.

This clone was seen a few times. The chain employs TRBV7-9 and TRBJ1-2; possibly TRBD1 for D (5 bases). V lost 1 base to trimming and J lost 13 bases, with 13 bases between them. Germline loops: CDR1 SEHNR, CDR2 FQNEAQ (reference sequence). The CDR3 length is 12 residues. The CDR3 nucleotides read TGTGCCAGCAGCTTAGATTGGCAGGGTTGCACCTTC. It codes for CASSLDWQGCTF.

This CDR3 reads CSGGTVNTEAFF. The CDR3 nucleotides read TGCAGCGGCGGGACGGTGAACACTGAAGCTTTCTTT. V is TRBV29-1 and J is TRBJ1-1; D possibly corresponds to TRBD1 (5 bases). Trimming left V 7 bases short and J 0 bases short, with 9 bases between. The germline V gene encodes CDR1 SQVTM and CDR2 ANQGSEA. The CDR3 sequence is 12 residues long. The entire variable domain, with the rest obtained from reference TRBV29-1 and TRBJ1-1, is as follows: SAVISQKPSRDICQRGTSLTIQCQVDSQVTMMFWYRQQPGQSLTLIATANQGSEATYESGFVIDKFPISRPNLTFSTLTVSNMSPEDSSIYLCSGGTVNTEAFFGQGTRLTVV.

The V gene is TRBV28, the J gene TRBJ2-1, with a weak D call TRBD2 (7 bases). Germline-derived CDR1 and CDR2 are MDHEN and SYDVKM. V shed 4 bases and J shed 5 bases, with 15 bases lying between them. CDR3 length: 15 residues. CDR3 nucleotides: TGTGCCAGCAGTTATAACAGGGACTATCACAATGAGCAGTTCTTC. It translates to CASSYNRDYHNEQFF.

The genes are TRBV25-1 and TRBJ2-5; TRBD1 agrees at 7 bases. The V gene's germline CDR1 is MGHDK and CDR2 SYGVNS. The length of the CDR3 is 15 residues. V dropped 1 base and J dropped 2; count of bases not matched to a gene: 4. The CDR3 nucleotides are TGTGCCAGCAGTGAATTTGGCAGGGGGCAAGAGACCCAGTACTTC. Translating it yields CASSEFGRGQETQYF.

This clone was seen once. The genes are TRBV7-2 and TRBJ2-7; tentative D call: TRBD2 (6 bases). V lost 5 bases, J lost 2 bases, and 19 bases lay in between. The CDR3 runs 16 residues. Germline V gene sequence: CDR1 SGHTA, CDR2 FQGNSA. Here the CDR3 DNA reads TGTGCCAGCAGCACAAAGGGGACTTCCGGGCCCTACGAGCAGTACTTC. It is translated as CASSTKGTSGPYEQYF.